This passage covers 5 T cell receptor beta chains from one sample sequenced in a study of technical replicates of blood from several donors. Method: immunoSEQ multiplex PCR; TCRdb's copy keeps in-frame clones and lacks some. In the table there are approximately 76,000 clones, around 85% of which are singletons. Sequencing was performed on PBMCs. These receptor sequences come from a human donor in good health. Some clones in this sample may be carry-over from other donors' samples.

The chain carries TRBV15 and TRBJ2-1, with a possible D match to TRBD1 (6 bases). The CDR3 is 16 amino acids. Trimming stripped 0 bases from V and 3 bases from J, with 12 bases between. CDR1 and CDR2 from the germline V gene are LNHNV and YYDKDF (reference sequence). CDR3 in amino acids: CATSRDLGQNYNEQFF. In DNA form, the CDR3 reads TGTGCCACCAGCAGAGATCTAGGACAGAACTACAATGAGCAGTTCTTC.

A few counts support this clone. It is likely a read error, because the conserved phenylalanine at the end of the CDR3 is missing. The DNA is omitted, as the CDR3 cannot be located on it reliably, and the CDR3 follows TCRdb's listing. The chain is built from TRBV7-2 and TRBJ1-6; the listed D gene, TRBD1, was not tested against the DNA. 9 amino acids form the CDR3, both terminal residues included. Germline V gene data show CDR1 as SGHTA and CDR2 as FQGNSA. This CDR3 reads CASQRQGRV.

This sequence joins TRBV7-9 and TRBJ1-2; D ambiguous. Germline values: CDR1 SEHNR, CDR2 FQNEAQ (reference sequence). The CDR3 has 15 residues. Trimming cost V 5 bases and J 6 bases, with 19 bases left between them. CDR3 sequence: CASSTFRGPGHGYTF. The DNA of the CDR3 is TGTGCCAGCAGCACATTTCGGGGTCCGGGCCATGGCTACACCTTC.

This chain uses TRBV19 with TRBJ1-1; 9 nucleotides agree with TRBD1. The CDR3 is 14 residues long. Germline CDR1 LNHDA, CDR2 SQIVND (reference sequence). V lost 5 bases, J lost 6 bases, and 7 bases stayed unmatched. CDR3 sequence reads: CASSSGQGLSEAFF. CDR3 nucleotide sequence: TGTGCCAGTAGTTCGGGACAGGGATTATCTGAAGCTTTCTTT.

The chain couples TRBV29-1 to TRBJ2-3; D not certain. The CDR3 totals 12 residues. CDR1 and CDR2 (germline): SQVTM, ANQGSEA. The ends were cut back, 4 bases at V and 1 base at J, with 6 bases in the middle. Written as DNA, the CDR3 is TGCAGCGTTGTCTATGGCACAGATACGCAGTATTTT. Translation gives CSVVYGTDTQYF.